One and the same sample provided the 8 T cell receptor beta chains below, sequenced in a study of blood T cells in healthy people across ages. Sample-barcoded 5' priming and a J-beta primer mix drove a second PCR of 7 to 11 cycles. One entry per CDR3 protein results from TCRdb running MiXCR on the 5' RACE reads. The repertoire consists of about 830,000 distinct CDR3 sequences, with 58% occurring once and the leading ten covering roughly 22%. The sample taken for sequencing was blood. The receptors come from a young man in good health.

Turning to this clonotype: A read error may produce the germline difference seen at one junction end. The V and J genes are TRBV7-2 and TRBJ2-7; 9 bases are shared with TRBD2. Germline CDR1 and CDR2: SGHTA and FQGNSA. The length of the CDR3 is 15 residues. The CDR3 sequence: CVSSYVAGEPYEQYF. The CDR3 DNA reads TGTGTCAGCAGCTACGTAGCGGGGGAGCCCTACGAGCAGTACTTC.

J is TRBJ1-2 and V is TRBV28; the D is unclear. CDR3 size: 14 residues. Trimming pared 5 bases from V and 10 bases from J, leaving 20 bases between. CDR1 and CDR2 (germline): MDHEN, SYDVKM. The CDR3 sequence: CASSVTHSPQVYTF. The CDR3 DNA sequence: TGTGCCAGCAGTGTAACCCACAGCCCTCAGGTCTACACCTTC.

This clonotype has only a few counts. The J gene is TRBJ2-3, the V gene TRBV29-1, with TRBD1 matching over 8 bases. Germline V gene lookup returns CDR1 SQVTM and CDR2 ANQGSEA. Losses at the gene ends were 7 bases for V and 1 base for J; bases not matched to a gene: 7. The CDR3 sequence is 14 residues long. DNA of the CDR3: TGCAGCGGGAAGACAGGGGTTGGCACAGATACGCAGTATTTT. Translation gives CSGKTGVGTDTQYF.

CDR3 DNA: TGTGCCAGCAGCTTAGGGGCTAGCGGGGTGGTGAACGAGCAGTACTTC. This codes for CASSLGASGVVNEQYF. This rearrangement joins TRBV7-2 to TRBJ2-5; the match to TRBD2 covers 9 bases. The tail of the sequence fits TRBJ2-7 better, so the J call may be wrong. Germline V CDR1 and CDR2: SGHTA, FQGNSA. The CDR3 runs to 16 residues.

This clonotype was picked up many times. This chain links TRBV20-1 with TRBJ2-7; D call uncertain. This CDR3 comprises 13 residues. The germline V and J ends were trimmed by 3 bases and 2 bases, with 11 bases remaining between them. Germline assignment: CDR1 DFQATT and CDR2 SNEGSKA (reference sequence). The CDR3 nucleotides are TGCAGTGCTAGTGGCCCAAGGACCTACGAGCAGTACTTC. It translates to CSASGPRTYEQYF.

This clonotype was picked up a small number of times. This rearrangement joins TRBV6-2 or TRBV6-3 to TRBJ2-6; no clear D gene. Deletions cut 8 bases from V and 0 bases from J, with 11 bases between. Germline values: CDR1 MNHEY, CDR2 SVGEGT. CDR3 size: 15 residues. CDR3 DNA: TGTGCCAGCTCTCTCTGGAGCTCTGGGGCCAACGTCCTGACTTTC. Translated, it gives CASSLWSSGANVLTF.

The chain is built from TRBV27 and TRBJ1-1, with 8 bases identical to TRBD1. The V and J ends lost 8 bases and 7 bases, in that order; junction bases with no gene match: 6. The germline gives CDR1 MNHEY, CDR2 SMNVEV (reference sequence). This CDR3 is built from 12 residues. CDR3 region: CASHTGTGEAFF. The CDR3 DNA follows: TGTGCCAGCCACACTGGGACAGGTGAAGCTTTCTTT.

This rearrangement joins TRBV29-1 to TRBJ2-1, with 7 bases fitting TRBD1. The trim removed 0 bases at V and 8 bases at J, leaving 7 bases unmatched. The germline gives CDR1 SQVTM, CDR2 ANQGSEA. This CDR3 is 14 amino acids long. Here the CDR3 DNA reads TGCAGCGTTGAAGATGGTAGAGGGGGCGATGAGCAGTTCTTC. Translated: CSVEDGRGGDEQFF.